This T cell receptor beta chain was recorded in a study of Graves' ophthalmopathy and Graves' hyperthyroidism. Overall study context: At the time of initial diagnosis and before any treatment, peripheral blood was collected. General study results and limits: Most thyroid clonotypes with frequency above 0.001 were detected in blood too.

RNA transcripts yielded amplified TCR beta CDR3 regions. First-round RT-PCR used HTBI primers; second-round multiplex PCR followed. Each CDR3 protein is one row after TCRdb ran MiXCR on the multiplex PCR reads. The sample yields hundreds of thousands of distinct CDR3 sequences, over 20% seen once. The PBMCs were taken from over 9.5 ml of fresh peripheral blood. This clonotype was detected ten times or more. Antigen unknown. CDR3 length equals 16 residues. Germline values: CDR1 MNHEY, CDR2 SVGAGI. Trimming removed 7 bases from V and 0 bases from J, with 16 bases in between. The receptor was derived from a woman aged 18-35 years with stable Graves' hyperthyroidism. The genes are TRBV6-5 and TRBJ1-3; D unclear. What was sequenced was peripheral blood. Here the CDR3 reads CASNLHGRFSGNTIYF. For the CDR3, the DNA is TGTGCCAGCAACTTACATGGGCGGTTCTCTGGAAACACCATATATTTT.